These T cell receptor beta chains were read from a single sample in a study of regulatory T cells in long-lasting Graves disease. MiXCR, run by TCRdb on the multiplex PCR reads, gives a single entry per CDR3 protein. This table has fewer than 600,000 distinct CDR3 sequences, approximately 22% appearing once. The sequencing here drew on peripheral blood mononuclear cells (PBMCs), taken when the disease was refractory, from a patient treated with antithyroid drugs. The receptors were gathered from a female donor with Graves disease. The CDR3 runs from the conserved cysteine through the conserved F or W. D genes are given only for firm matches. Size is stated for part of the rows, as once, few or many counts, or as a class when the clone is expanded.

v_gene	abundance	j_gene	d_gene	CDR3aa	CDR3nt
TRBV7-2	many	TRBJ1-5	.	CASSSLGTASNQPQHF	TGTGCCAGCAGCTCCCTCGGCACTGCTAGCAATCAGCCCCAGCATTTT
TRBV28	many	TRBJ2-7	TRBD2	CASGFRTSGRGEQYF	TGTGCCAGCGGCTTCAGAACTAGCGGGAGGGGCGAGCAGTACTTC
TRBV12-5	.	TRBJ2-1	.	CASGPENEQFF	TGTGCTAGTGGCCCCGAAAATGAGCAGTTCTTC
TRBV28	many	TRBJ1-4	.	CASRPAATNEKLFF	TGTGCCAGTAGACCAGCTGCAACTAATGAAAAACTGTTTTTT
TRBV6-9	many	TRBJ2-2	TRBD1	CASSYDDRGLSGELFF	TGTGCCAGCAGTTATGACGACAGGGGGCTCTCCGGGGAGCTGTTTTTT
TRBV11-2	many	TRBJ2-6	TRBD2	CASSATLAGLPSGANVLTF	TGTGCCAGCAGCGCGACTTTAGCGGGGCTACCTTCTGGGGCCAACGTCCTGACTTTC
TRBV30	few	TRBJ2-5	TRBD1	CAWSPTQGVGRETQYF	TGTGCCTGGAGTCCCACGCAGGGGGTGGGGCGAGAGACCCAGTACTTC
TRBV7-2	.	TRBJ1-1	.	CASSLGNTETFF	TGTGCCAGCAGCCTGGGGAACACTGAAACTTTCTTT
TRBV4-3	.	TRBJ2-1	TRBD2	CASSQGARGGTDEQFF	TGCGCCAGCAGCCAAGGGGCTCGCGGGGGGACGGATGAGCAGTTCTTC
TRBV30	many	TRBJ1-1	.	CAWSVGSNTEAFF	TGTGCCTGGAGTGTGGGATCGAACACTGAAGCTTTCTTT